This TCR beta chain was captured by sequencing in a study of blood T cell repertoires in COVID-19. About the study: The cDNA or gDNA used as material had been derived from T cells, B-cell-depleted T cells, or PBMCs.

In the source study's methods: By means of reference gene primer amplification, nucleated cell counts were estimated. Assay used: immunoSEQ multiplex PCR; TCRdb lists only in-frame clones, some missing. V, J and clone size were drawn from that table, and D and trimming were deduced from the DNA. The sample lists 100,000 to 150,000 clones; more than 75% were seen once. The CDR3 spans 15 residues. CDR1 LGHDT and CDR2 YNNKEL come from the germline V gene (reference sequence). V dropped 3 bases and J dropped 5; count of bases not matched to a gene: 4. The chain uses TRBV3-1 (or the pseudogene TRBV3-2) and TRBJ1-4, with 9 bases aligning to TRBD1. What was sequenced was peripheral blood. The TCR originated in a man aged 60 to 69 with acute or convalescent COVID-19. The CDR3 coding sequence is TGTGCCAGCAGCCAGGGGACAGGGCCCAATGAAAAACTGTTTTTT. Translating it yields CASSQGTGPNEKLFF.